A selection of T cell receptor beta chains follows, all from one sample in a study of T-cell memory formation after mild COVID-19. TCRdb called the 5' RACE reads again in MiXCR, with one record for every CDR3 protein. The sample lists approximately 480,000 distinct CDR3 sequences; about 20% were seen once. Sequenced material: PBMCs or a T cell subset sorted from them (not recorded which). Source of these receptors: an adult woman who had mild COVID-19 (a few samples of this study predate the infection). Cell type and time point are not known. Both conserved end residues are part of each CDR3. The order of the fields is J gene, clone size, D gene, V gene, CDR3 protein, CDR3 DNA. D genes are given only for firm matches. Clone size is given for some rows only: seen once, a few or many times, or a class if the clone is expanded.

j_call: TRBJ1-1
clone_size: once
d_call: TRBD1
v_call: TRBV9
cdr3_aa: CASSVWDRNTEAFF
cdr3_nt: TGTGCCAGCAGCGTATGGGACAGGAACACTGAAGCTTTCTTT

j_call: TRBJ2-2
clone_size: few
d_call: NA
v_call: TRBV20-1
cdr3_aa: CSARRTGTNTGELFF
cdr3_nt: TGCAGTGCTAGACGAACGGGTACGAACACCGGGGAGCTGTTTTTT

j_call: TRBJ1-5
clone_size: NA
d_call: NA
v_call: TRBV3-1
cdr3_aa: CASSQGSTIQPQHF
cdr3_nt: TGTGCCAGCAGCCAAGGGTCCACTATTCAGCCCCAGCATTTT

j_call: TRBJ1-1
clone_size: NA
d_call: TRBD1
v_call: TRBV18
cdr3_aa: CASSPGTGTLNTEAFF
cdr3_nt: TGTGCCAGCTCACCGGGGACAGGGACCTTGAACACTGAAGCTTTCTTT

j_call: TRBJ2-3
clone_size: NA
d_call: NA
v_call: TRBV24-1
cdr3_aa: CATAERQITDTQYF
cdr3_nt: TGTGCCACCGCGGAACGACAGATCACAGATACGCAGTATTTT

j_call: TRBJ2-6
clone_size: NA
d_call: TRBD1
v_call: TRBV12-3/TRBV12-4
cdr3_aa: CASRRTGGSYGANVLTF
cdr3_nt: TGTGCCAGCAGGCGAACAGGGGGCTCTTATGGGGCCAACGTCCTGACTTTC

j_call: TRBJ1-4
clone_size: few
d_call: NA
v_call: TRBV12-3/TRBV12-4
cdr3_aa: CATSYSGDEKLFF
cdr3_nt: TGTGCCACCTCGTATTCGGGGGATGAAAAACTGTTTTTT

j_call: TRBJ2-7
clone_size: few
d_call: NA
v_call: TRBV29-1
cdr3_aa: CSVGPSARDKGSGSYEQYF
cdr3_nt: TGCAGCGTTGGACCATCCGCCAGGGACAAGGGGAGCGGCTCCTACGAGCAGTACTTC

j_call: TRBJ1-2
clone_size: few
d_call: NA
v_call: TRBV7-9
cdr3_aa: CASSLTLNYGYTF
cdr3_nt: TGTGCCAGCAGCTTAACCCTGAACTATGGCTACACCTTC

j_call: TRBJ1-2
clone_size: few
d_call: NA
v_call: TRBV7-2
cdr3_aa: CASNLVVLTAYGYTF
cdr3_nt: TGTGCCAGCAACCTGGTTGTGCTAACAGCTTATGGCTACACCTTC

j_call: TRBJ1-1
clone_size: few
d_call: NA
v_call: TRBV9
cdr3_aa: CASSTRANEAFF
cdr3_nt: TGTGCCAGCAGCACGCGGGCCAACGAAGCTTTCTTT

j_call: TRBJ2-7
clone_size: few
d_call: TRBD1
v_call: TRBV10-3
cdr3_aa: CAISGTVTDEQYF
cdr3_nt: TGTGCCATCTCCGGGACAGTCACCGACGAGCAGTACTTC

j_call: TRBJ2-3
clone_size: few
d_call: NA
v_call: TRBV20-1
cdr3_aa: CSARDRVHPEYF
cdr3_nt: TGCAGTGCTAGAGATCGGGTACATCCCGAGTATTTT

j_call: TRBJ1-4
clone_size: NA
d_call: NA
v_call: TRBV7-6
cdr3_aa: CASSLLLPGRGEKLFF
cdr3_nt: TGTGCCAGCAGCTTACTCTTGCCAGGTCGAGGGGAAAAACTGTTTTTT

j_call: TRBJ1-1
clone_size: NA
d_call: NA
v_call: TRBV7-6
cdr3_aa: CASSPTRGHTEAFF
cdr3_nt: TGTGCCAGCAGCCCGACCAGGGGTCACACTGAAGCTTTCTTT

j_call: TRBJ1-1
clone_size: few
d_call: NA
v_call: TRBV5-1
cdr3_aa: CASSLNTRTEAFF
cdr3_nt: TGCGCCAGCAGCTTGAACACGCGCACTGAAGCTTTCTTT

j_call: TRBJ2-2
clone_size: NA
d_call: NA
v_call: TRBV30
cdr3_aa: CAWSVPTANTGELFF
cdr3_nt: TGTGCCTGGAGTGTACCGACAGCGAACACCGGGGAGCTGTTTTTT

j_call: TRBJ2-3
clone_size: few
d_call: TRBD2
v_call: TRBV3-1
cdr3_aa: CASSQRRLAGTGGDTQYF
cdr3_nt: TGTGCCAGCAGCCAACGGAGACTAGCGGGGACCGGAGGAGATACGCAGTATTTT

j_call: TRBJ2-1
clone_size: NA
d_call: TRBD2
v_call: TRBV20-1
cdr3_aa: CSARDYGTRDNEQFF
cdr3_nt: TGCAGTGCTAGAGATTACGGGACTAGGGACAATGAGCAGTTCTTC

j_call: TRBJ1-4
clone_size: few
d_call: NA
v_call: TRBV5-5
cdr3_aa: CASSLFGGATNEKLFF
cdr3_nt: TGTGCCAGCAGCTTGTTTGGGGGAGCAACTAATGAAAAACTGTTTTTT

j_call: TRBJ2-7
clone_size: NA
d_call: NA
v_call: TRBV20-1
cdr3_aa: CSAQTTGARGEQYF
cdr3_nt: TGCAGTGCCCAAACTACGGGTGCTCGGGGGGAGCAGTACTTC

j_call: TRBJ2-7
clone_size: many
d_call: NA
v_call: TRBV11-2
cdr3_aa: CASSLVGPSYEQYF
cdr3_nt: TGTGCCAGCAGCTTAGTCGGACCAAGCTACGAGCAGTACTTC

j_call: TRBJ2-3
clone_size: few
d_call: TRBD2
v_call: TRBV7-9
cdr3_aa: CASSSGLAPGTQYF
cdr3_nt: TGTGCCAGCAGCTCGGGACTAGCGCCTGGGACGCAGTATTTT

j_call: TRBJ1-6
clone_size: few
d_call: NA
v_call: TRBV27
cdr3_aa: CASSPMNYSPLHF
cdr3_nt: TGTGCCAGCAGCCCGATGAACTATTCACCCCTCCACTTT

j_call: TRBJ1-1
clone_size: few
d_call: NA
v_call: TRBV12-3/TRBV12-4
cdr3_aa: CASSLAGADTEAFF
cdr3_nt: TGTGCCAGCAGTTTGGCAGGGGCCGATACTGAAGCTTTCTTT

j_call: TRBJ2-6
clone_size: few
d_call: TRBD1
v_call: TRBV6-5
cdr3_aa: CASSYWTGELGGANVLTF
cdr3_nt: TGTGCCAGCAGTTACTGGACAGGGGAATTAGGTGGGGCCAACGTCCTGACTTTC

j_call: TRBJ1-2
clone_size: few
d_call: TRBD1
v_call: TRBV7-6
cdr3_aa: CASSFGTGIDGYTF
cdr3_nt: TGTGCCAGCAGCTTCGGGACAGGGATTGATGGCTACACCTTC

j_call: TRBJ2-7
clone_size: few
d_call: NA
v_call: TRBV7-6
cdr3_aa: CASSLGPGISYEQYF
cdr3_nt: TGTGCCAGCAGCTTAGGTCCAGGTATCTCCTACGAGCAGTACTTC

j_call: TRBJ2-7
clone_size: NA
d_call: TRBD1
v_call: TRBV20-1
cdr3_aa: CSARDVRDSYEQYF
cdr3_nt: TGCAGTGCTAGAGACGTTCGGGACAGCTACGAGCAGTACTTC

j_call: TRBJ2-7
clone_size: few
d_call: NA
v_call: TRBV20-1
cdr3_aa: CSAPVPSLGGLSYEQYF
cdr3_nt: TGCAGTGCCCCCGTGCCGAGTTTGGGGGGCCTATCCTACGAGCAGTACTTC

j_call: TRBJ1-3
clone_size: NA
d_call: NA
v_call: TRBV12-3/TRBV12-4
cdr3_aa: CASSLALGPTGNTIYF
cdr3_nt: TGTGCCAGCAGTTTAGCGCTCGGCCCCACTGGAAACACCATATATTTT

j_call: TRBJ2-3
clone_size: NA
d_call: TRBD2
v_call: TRBV6-5
cdr3_aa: CASSDLAGGLTDTQYF
cdr3_nt: TGTGCCAGCAGTGATCTAGCGGGAGGGTTGACAGATACGCAGTATTTT

j_call: TRBJ2-3
clone_size: few
d_call: TRBD2
v_call: TRBV29-1
cdr3_aa: CSVEDPLAEVVDTQYF
cdr3_nt: TGCAGCGTTGAAGATCCACTAGCGGAAGTAGTAGATACGCAGTATTTT

j_call: TRBJ2-3
clone_size: NA
d_call: NA
v_call: TRBV4-3
cdr3_aa: CASSHPATDTQYF
cdr3_nt: TGCGCCAGCAGCCACCCGGCCACAGATACGCAGTATTTT

j_call: TRBJ1-2
clone_size: NA
d_call: NA
v_call: TRBV4-1
cdr3_aa: CASSLRDPGQYGYTF
cdr3_nt: TGCGCCAGCAGCCTCCGAGATCCCGGACAGTATGGCTACACCTTC

j_call: TRBJ2-7
clone_size: NA
d_call: TRBD1
v_call: TRBV5-5
cdr3_aa: CASSHGGQGYEQYF
cdr3_nt: TGTGCCAGCAGCCATGGGGGACAGGGGTACGAGCAGTACTTC

j_call: TRBJ1-1
clone_size: few
d_call: NA
v_call: TRBV7-8
cdr3_aa: CASRSKEPGHTEAFF
cdr3_nt: TGTGCCAGCAGGTCAAAGGAGCCCGGGCACACTGAAGCTTTCTTT

j_call: TRBJ2-6
clone_size: few
d_call: NA
v_call: TRBV6-1
cdr3_aa: CASRFVYGANVLTF
cdr3_nt: TGTGCCAGCAGGTTTGTCTATGGGGCCAACGTCCTGACTTTC

j_call: TRBJ1-5
clone_size: NA
d_call: NA
v_call: TRBV29-1
cdr3_aa: CSVVFQVGGPQHF
cdr3_nt: TGCAGCGTTGTCTTTCAGGTCGGTGGGCCCCAGCATTTT

j_call: TRBJ2-7
clone_size: NA
d_call: NA
v_call: TRBV12-3/TRBV12-4
cdr3_aa: CASSNRGGAEQYF
cdr3_nt: TGTGCCAGCAGTAACAGGGGGGGTGCCGAGCAGTACTTC